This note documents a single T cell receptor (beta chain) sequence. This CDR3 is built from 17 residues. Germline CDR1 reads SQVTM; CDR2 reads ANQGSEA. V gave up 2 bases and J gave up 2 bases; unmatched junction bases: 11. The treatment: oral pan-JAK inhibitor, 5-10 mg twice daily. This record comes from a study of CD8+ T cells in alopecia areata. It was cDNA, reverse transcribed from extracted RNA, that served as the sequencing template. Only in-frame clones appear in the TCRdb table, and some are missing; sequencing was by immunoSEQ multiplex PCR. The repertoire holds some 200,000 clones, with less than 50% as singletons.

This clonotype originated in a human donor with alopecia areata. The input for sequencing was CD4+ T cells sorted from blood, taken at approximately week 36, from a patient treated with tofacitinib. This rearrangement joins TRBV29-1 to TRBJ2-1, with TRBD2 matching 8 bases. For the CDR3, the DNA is TGCAGCGTTGAATACTGGCGGGAGGCCAATCCCTACAATGAGCAGTTCTTC. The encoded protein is CSVEYWREANPYNEQFF.